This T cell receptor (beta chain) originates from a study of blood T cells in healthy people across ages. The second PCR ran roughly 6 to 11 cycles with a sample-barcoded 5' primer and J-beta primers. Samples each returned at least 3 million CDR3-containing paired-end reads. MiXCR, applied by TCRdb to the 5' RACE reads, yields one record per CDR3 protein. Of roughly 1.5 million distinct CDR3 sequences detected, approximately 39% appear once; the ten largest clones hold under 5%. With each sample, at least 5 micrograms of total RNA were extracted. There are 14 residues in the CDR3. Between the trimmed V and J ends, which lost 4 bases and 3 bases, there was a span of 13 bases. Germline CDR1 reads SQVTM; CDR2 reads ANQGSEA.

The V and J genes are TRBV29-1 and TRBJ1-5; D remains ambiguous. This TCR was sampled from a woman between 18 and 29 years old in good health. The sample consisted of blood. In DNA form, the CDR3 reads TGCAGCGTTGCCGGTATGACCCCCAATCAGCCCCAGCATTTT. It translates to CSVAGMTPNQPQHF.